The T cell receptor (beta chain) described here comes from a study of blood T cell repertoires in COVID-19 (dated by TCRdb to the early 2020s). Some background on the complete study: Samples covering the acute and convalescent phases of COVID-19 were provided by collaborators in the United States, Italy and Spain. A freely available public database, intended as a resource for researchers studying the immune response to SARS-CoV-2, is where the repertoires were released. The material from the prospective study consisted of cDNA or gDNA derived from T cells, B-cell-depleted T cells, or PBMCs. Where available, HLA class I and class II types were taken from metadata supplied by the sample provider and were not determined by assay-based typing. The sample metadata nearly always contained a de-identified subject ID, COVID-19 status, age in years and sex. Deeply sampled blood TCRbeta repertoires from subjects exposed to, actively infected with, or recovered from COVID-19 were included in the dataset. Samples came from the ongoing ImmuneRACE study (first 160 participants) plus 1,254 subjects from 6 global collaborators.

V is trimmed back by 9 bases and J by 3 bases, and the junction contains 2 bases that no gene match accounts for. Including cysteine and phenylalanine, the CDR3 has 12 amino acids. The read is trimmed to its CDR3 DNA, 36 bases read in frame from base 1. The germline V gene (reference sequence) provides CDR1 SEHNR and CDR2 FQNEAQ. The paper as a whole reports these results and caveats: The quantity of clinical and demographic metadata differed by source and by participant and was supplied without curation.

TCRbeta CDR3 regions were amplified from genomic DNA using the immunoSEQ Assay, a bias-controlled multiplex PCR. From the authors' description of their analysis: The number of nucleated cells in each sample was estimated by amplification of reference gene primers within the assay. Sequence reads were collapsed and filtered to measure the absolute abundance of every unique TCRbeta CDR3 rearrangement. For each sample, productive Simpson clonality was calculated by taking the square root of Simpson's diversity index across productive rearrangements. TCRdb took over this immuneACCESS table, retaining in-frame rearrangements with V and J assigned. Such tables are incomplete; in checked studies, under half of the missing clones stem from an unresolved V gene, and the remainder is unexplained. V, J and clone size are those of that table, while D and trimming were read from the DNA. This sample holds 350,000 to 450,000 clones; about 85% were observed only once. The ten largest account for approximately 3.6% of the sample.

Collaborating institutions collected whole blood in K2EDTA tubes following their own protocols. For TCRbeta analysis, collaborators shipped samples in one of three forms: frozen whole blood, isolated PBMCs, or DNA extracted from either of those sample types. In the case of this clone: Its specific antigen is unknown. No base qualities exist here, and no much larger clone lies one base off it.

The source is a woman between 18 and 29 years old with acute or convalescent COVID-19. The chain links TRBV7-9 with TRBJ2-1; 7 bases in the junction line up with TRBD1. Source material: peripheral blood. The DNA reads TGTGCCAGGGGACAGATCTACAATGAGCAGTTCTTC. It translates to CARGQIYNEQFF. Joined to the reference TRBV7-9 and TRBJ2-1 proteins, this CDR3 gives the full variable domain: DTGVSQNPRHKITKRGQNVTFRCDPISEHNRLYWYRQTLGQGPEFLTYFQNEAQLEKSRLLSDRFSAERPKGSFSTLEIQRTEQGDSAMYLCARGQIYNEQFFGPGTRLTVL.